This record covers a single T cell receptor (beta chain). The antigen is undetermined. The CDR3 contains 19 residues. Trimming stripped 6 bases from V and 3 bases from J, with 29 bases between. Germline V gives CDR1 MNHNS, CDR2 SASEGT. The sample is drawn from a study of Graves' ophthalmopathy and Graves' hyperthyroidism. Amplification of the TCR beta CDR3 regions used RNA transcripts (as template). The first round was an RT-PCR with HTBI primers, and the second round was a multiplex PCR. TCRdb used MiXCR to reprocess the multiplex PCR reads, holding one entry per CDR3 protein. The table has 350,000 to 400,000 distinct CDR3 sequences, approximately 20% seen once; the top ten hold 1.6%. Having ophthalmopathy, the donors showed moderate-to-severe activity, CAS ≥3 and NOSPECS ≥4, with disease lasting under 3 months. Study-wide results and limits: Ophthalmopathy was separated from stable hyperthyroidism by a 13-signature model with approximately 90% sensitivity and around 81% specificity. Blood contained most expanded thyroid clonotypes exceeding 0.001 frequency.

This chain joins TRBV6-1 and TRBJ1-2; perhaps TRBD1 as D (6 bases). The source material was peripheral blood. The TCR originated in a woman aged 18-35 years with Graves' ophthalmopathy. The CDR3 region has the DNA TGTGCCAGCAGGCTTCCTGGAGTCCGGGACAAAGACCGGGACTATGGCTACACCTTC. Its protein is CASRLPGVRDKDRDYGYTF.